One and the same sample provided the 11 T cell receptor beta chains below, sequenced in a study of cytomegalovirus exposure and HLA in healthy donors. Produced via immunoSEQ multiplex PCR; TCRdb's table is partial and in-frame only. The table has fewer than 400,000 clones, 70% to 90% seen once. Sequenced input: PBMCs. The receptors shown here come from a young man in good health and CMV-seronegative.

V and J are TRBV5-1 and TRBJ1-3; D call uncertain. Germline V lookup: CDR1 SGHRS, CDR2 YFSETQ. V was pared by 0 bases and J by 4 bases, with 14 bases between. The CDR3 is made up of 16 amino acids. CDR3: CASSLDPGTGGNTIYF. CDR3 in DNA: TGCGCCAGCAGCTTGGATCCAGGCACGGGAGGAAACACCATATATTTT.

The gene calls are TRBV4-1 and TRBJ2-5, with D perhaps matching TRBD1 (5 bases). Per the germline V gene, CDR1 is MGHRA and CDR2 is YSYEKL. The length of the CDR3 is 15 residues. The germline V and J ends were trimmed by 0 bases and 1 base, with 9 bases remaining between them. CDR3 sequence reads: CASSQDRAIQETQYF. CDR3 nucleotides: TGCGCCAGCAGCCAAGACAGGGCCATCCAAGAGACCCAGTACTTC.

This clone was found a few times. The CDR3 sequence: CASSYGAAQPQHF. The CDR3 nucleotides are TGTGCCAGCAGTTACGGGGCAGCCCAGCCCCAGCATTTT. This chain links TRBV6-5 with TRBJ1-5; the D gene is possibly TRBD1 (5 bases). Germline V CDR1 and CDR2: MNHEY, SVGAGI. With 2 bases removed from V and 7 bases from J, the gap between germline ends came to 9 bases. There are 13 residues in the CDR3.

The rearrangement links TRBV29-1 to TRBJ1-2, with 7 bases that match TRBD1. Germline lookup yields CDR1 SQVTM and CDR2 ANQGSEA. The CDR3 covers 14 residues. With V trimmed by 0 bases and J by 8 bases, 9 bases remained unmatched. The CDR3 region is CSVEEKATGKGYTF. The DNA for the CDR3 is TGCAGCGTTGAAGAAAAAGCGACAGGGAAAGGCTACACCTTC. The whole variable domain, filled in from reference TRBV29-1 and TRBJ1-2, reads SAVISQKPSRDICQRGTSLTIQCQVDSQVTMMFWYRQQPGQSLTLIATANQGSEATYESGFVIDKFPISRPNLTFSTLTVSNMSPEDSSIYLCSVEEKATGKGYTFGSGTRLTVV.

The chain carries TRBV6-6 and TRBJ2-1, with TRBD2 as a possible D gene (7 bases). Germline assignment: CDR1 MNHNY and CDR2 SVGAGI (reference sequence). The CDR3 extends over 14 amino acids. The ends were cut back, 2 bases at V and 11 bases at J, with 16 bases in the middle. The CDR3 bases are TGTGCCAGCAGTTACGCCGGCGGGGGCTACCAGCAGTTCTTC. It yields the protein CASSYAGGGYQQFF.

This chain uses TRBV2 with TRBJ2-7; 7 nucleotides agree with TRBD1. The CDR3 loop spans 14 amino acids. Looked up from germline, CDR1 is SNHLY and CDR2 is FYNNEI. With 6 bases clipped from V and 2 bases from J, the junction kept 7 bases outside the gene matches. CDR3 loop: CASRAGQVPYEQYF. The CDR3, as DNA: TGTGCCAGCAGAGCTGGACAGGTACCCTACGAGCAGTACTTC.

This clone was counted a single time. The chain couples TRBV29-1 to TRBJ2-7; D uncertain. This CDR3 is 13 amino acids long. The ends were cut back, 7 bases at V and 2 bases at J, with 15 bases in the middle. CDR1 is SQVTM and CDR2 is ANQGSEA in the germline V gene. In nucleotides, the CDR3 is TGCAGCGCCGTAGGAGCCGGCACCTACGAGCAGTACTTC. Protein sequence: CSAVGAGTYEQYF.

The sample holds one count of this clone. This chain joins TRBV6-5 and TRBJ2-1; D remains unclear. The germline V gene encodes CDR1 MNHEY and CDR2 SVGAGI. The CDR3 extends over 14 amino acids. The V gene lost 4 bases and the J gene lost 7 bases, with 14 bases spanning the gap. The CDR3 bases are TGTGCCAGCAGTTCCCAAAATGTTGAGAATGAGCAGTTCTTC. Encoded protein: CASSSQNVENEQFF.

Details on this clone: Other DNA sequences in the same sample also yield this CDR3. V and J are TRBV6-5 and TRBJ2-7; the D gene is possibly TRBD2 (5 bases). Germline CDR1 is MNHEY and CDR2 is SVGAGI. The V end was cut by 6 bases, the J end by 2 bases, with 8 bases between. The CDR3 spans 12 residues. The CDR3 DNA follows: TGTGCCAGCAGGAGGGATACCTACGAGCAGTACTTC. Translation: CASRRDTYEQYF.

V and J are TRBV5-6 and TRBJ2-1, with 7 bases matching TRBD2. V was pared by 1 base and J by 5 bases, with 9 bases of the junction left unmatched. CDR1 is SGHDT and CDR2 is YYEEEE in the germline V gene. The CDR3 sequence is 16 residues long. For the CDR3, the DNA is TGTGCCAGCAGCTTGTCATTGGTGAGCGGGGACAATGAGCAGTTCTTC. Encoded protein: CASSLSLVSGDNEQFF.

The chain employs TRBV5-1 and TRBJ1-2; a weak D match, TRBD1 (6 bases). With 4 bases removed from V and 2 bases from J, the gap between germline ends came to 15 bases. CDR1 is SGHRS, CDR2 YFSETQ, per germline. The CDR3 is 15 amino acids. As DNA, the CDR3 is TGCGCCAGCAGCGCTACAGGGCAGGGGAACTATGGCTACACCTTC. This translates into CASSATGQGNYGYTF.